A single sample is the source of the 15 T cell receptor beta chains below, sequenced in a study of Graves' ophthalmopathy and Graves' hyperthyroidism. As the template, RNA transcripts were used to amplify TCR beta CDR3 regions. RT-PCR in the first round used HTBI primers; a second-round multiplex PCR followed. Using its own MiXCR run on the multiplex PCR reads, TCRdb lists one record per CDR3 protein. The sample shows approximately 700,000 distinct CDR3 sequences, about two fifths of them seen only once. Source material: peripheral blood. These receptor sequences come from an adult man with Graves' ophthalmopathy.

In this sample, this clonotype turned up many times. The chain couples TRBV7-2 to TRBJ2-5, with D possibly being TRBD1 (5 bases). Germline-derived CDR1 and CDR2 are SGHTA and FQGNSA. This CDR3 is built from 12 residues. Trimming cost V 8 bases and J 4 bases, with 11 bases left between them. The CDR3 DNA reads as TGTGCCAGCGAAGGGGTGGGAGAGACCCAGTACTTC. Its protein is CASEGVGETQYF. Full variable domain (outside the CDR3, taken from reference TRBV7-2 and TRBJ2-5): GAGVSQSPSNKVTEKGKDVELRCDPISGHTALYWYRQSLGQGLEFLIYFQGNSAPDKSGLPSDRFSAERTGGSVSTLTIQRTQQEDSAVYLCASEGVGETQYFGPGTRLLVL.

This clonotype was picked up one time. The V gene is TRBV10-3, the J gene TRBJ2-3, with D perhaps TRBD1 (6 bases). Germline V gene data show CDR1 as ENHRY and CDR2 as SYGVKD. Trimming stripped 8 bases from V and 2 bases from J, with 11 bases between. CDR3 length: 13 residues. Here the CDR3 DNA reads TGTGCCATCCGGGACAACTTCACAGATACGCAGTATTTT. It encodes CAIRDNFTDTQYF.

This clonotype was picked up many times. The V and J genes are TRBV7-2 and TRBJ1-5; D call uncertain. The germline V gene has CDR1 SGHTA and CDR2 FQGNSA. The CDR3 extends over 13 amino acids. V was trimmed by 1 base and J by 6 bases, leaving 7 bases between them. The CDR3 loop is CASSLESGQPQHF. In DNA form, the CDR3 reads TGTGCCAGCAGCTTAGAGAGTGGTCAGCCCCAGCATTTT.

On this clonotype: One junction end does not reproduce the germline sequence, and a read error may be involved. This chain joins TRBV25-1 and TRBJ1-2; D may be TRBD1 (5 bases). Germline CDR1 and CDR2: MGHDK and SYGVNS. This CDR3 contains 17 residues. The CDR3 here is CVSVEDRGVGANYGYTF. The CDR3, as DNA: TGTGTCAGCGTTGAAGATCGGGGGGTCGGAGCTAACTATGGCTACACCTTC.

This clonotype was counted many times. This chain uses TRBV12-3 or TRBV12-4 with TRBJ2-5; 7 bases match TRBD2. The V gene end was trimmed by 4 bases and the J gene end by 1 base; junction bases not matched to a gene: 3. The CDR3 is 14 residues long. The CDR3 loop reads CASSSWGGQETQYF. CDR3 DNA sequence: TGTGCCAGCAGTTCATGGGGGGGCCAAGAGACCCAGTACTTC.

The chain has TRBV7-9 and TRBJ1-2; 12 nucleotides agree with TRBD1. There are 19 residues in the CDR3. From germline, CDR1 is SEHNR and CDR2 FQNEAQ (reference sequence). Germline trimming cut 4 bases from V and 7 bases from J; bases unmatched to any gene: 19. This chain's CDR3 is CASSSGQGALGTGEVGYTF. The CDR3 nucleotides read TGTGCCAGCAGCTCGGGACAGGGGGCGCTGGGGACCGGGGAGGTTGGCTACACCTTC.

This clonotype was recorded at least ten times. The V and J genes are TRBV19 and TRBJ1-5; maybe TRBD1 (5 bases). V was shortened by 6 bases and J by 0 bases, with 12 bases between the two germline ends. Germline CDR1 and CDR2: LNHDA and SQIVND (reference sequence). The CDR3 is 15 amino acids. As DNA, the CDR3 is TGTGCCAGTAGGTATGACAGCAATAGCAATCAGCCCCAGCATTTT. Translation gives CASRYDSNSNQPQHF.

The J gene is TRBJ2-5, the V gene TRBV2; TRBD1 matches at 8 bases. J was trimmed by 9 bases and V by 6 bases; bases with no gene match: 12. This CDR3 comprises 14 residues. CDR1 is SNHLY and CDR2 is FYNNEI in the germline V gene. This CDR3 reads CASRGTGGGQPQYF. The CDR3 bases are TGTGCCAGCAGGGGTACAGGGGGTGGACAGCCCCAGTACTTC.

The rearrangement joins TRBV5-1 to TRBJ2-2; 15 positions match TRBD2. Per germline, CDR1 SGHRS and CDR2 YFSETQ. This CDR3 is 18 amino acids long. V shed 4 bases, J shed 4 bases, and the junction held 8 bases outside the gene matches. This CDR3 reads CASSRGLAGGPSTGELFF. CDR3 in DNA: TGCGCCAGCAGCCGAGGACTAGCGGGGGGGCCGAGCACCGGGGAGCTGTTTTTT.

V usage is TRBV11-1 and J usage is TRBJ1-4; weak D call: TRBD1 (5 bases). CDR3 length: 18 residues. In germline, CDR1 is SGHAT, CDR2 FQDESV (reference sequence). V lost 4 bases and J lost 5, with 23 bases in between. CDR3 in DNA: TGTGCCAGCAGCTCCGTAACGGGGGGATGGTTCTGGAATGAAAAACTGTTTTTT. Translating it yields CASSSVTGGWFWNEKLFF.

This clonotype was observed many times. The genes are TRBV7-8 and TRBJ1-5; D gene uncertain. V was pared by 8 bases and J by 11 bases, with 7 bases between. CDR3 length: 9 amino acids. Germline V gene data show CDR1 as SGHVS and CDR2 as FQNEAQ. The CDR3 reads CASRNAQHF. DNA of the CDR3: TGTGCCAGCCGAAACGCCCAGCATTTT. The variable domain in full, with the rest retrieved from reference TRBV7-8 and TRBJ1-5, is GAGVSQSPRYKVAKRGQDVALRCDPISGHVSLFWYQQALGQGPEFLTYFQNEAQLDKSGLPSDRFFAERPEGSVSTLKIQRTQQEDSAVYLCASRNAQHFGDGTRLSIL.

This clonotype was picked up many times. The junction departs from germline at one end; a sequencing error may be responsible. V is TRBV2 and J is TRBJ1-2, with TRBD1 as a possible D gene (6 bases). The CDR3 length is 14 residues. The germline V gene has CDR1 SNHLY and CDR2 FYNNEI. CDR3 sequence (DNA): TGTGCCAGCAGAGAAGAGGCACAGGGCCGGGGCTACACCTTC. Translated: CASREEAQGRGYTF.

The chain links TRBV7-9 to TRBJ2-7; 9 nucleotides line up with TRBD1. Germline loops: CDR1 SEHNR, CDR2 FQNEAQ (reference sequence). Losses at the gene ends were 5 bases for V and 9 bases for J; bases not matched to a gene: 20. The CDR3 is 17 residues long. CDR3 sequence reads: CASSEGQGRGNTTRQYF. In DNA form, the CDR3 reads TGTGCCAGCAGCGAGGGACAGGGAAGGGGGAACACTACGAGGCAGTACTTC.

This clonotype was seen just once. CDR3 nucleotide sequence: TGTGCCATCAGTCTCGGGCCTGTCCAAGAGACCCAGTACTTC. This sequence encodes CAISLGPVQETQYF. The chain recombines TRBV10-3 with TRBJ2-5; D uncertain. CDR1 and CDR2 (germline): ENHRY, SYGVKD. V was clipped by 5 bases and J by 1 base, with 11 bases between them. This CDR3 contains 14 residues.

The gene calls are TRBV7-9 and TRBJ1-2, with D possibly matching TRBD1 (5 bases). There are 14 residues in the CDR3. Looked up from germline, CDR1 is SEHNR and CDR2 is FQNEAQ (reference sequence). Trimming removed 3 bases at V and 6 bases at J, with 14 bases between. CDR3 in DNA: TGTGCCAGCAGCTTGTTCCGGGACGACAATGGCTACACCTTC. Translated: CASSLFRDDNGYTF.